Each of the 13 T cell receptor beta chains below was sequenced from the same sample in a study of OX40 agonist ivuxolimab in advanced cancers. The data were produced by immunoSEQ multiplex PCR, yet TCRdb's version contains in-frame clones alone and is incomplete. The data show tens of thousands of clones, with approximately 89% seen just once and more than 1% held by the top ten. The sample in question was CD4+ or CD8+ T cells sorted from blood, obtained in a trial of the OX40 agonist ivuxolimab. The receptors shown here come from an adult with an advanced solid tumor such as melanoma, head and neck, liver or kidney cancer.

The chain uses TRBV2 and TRBJ1-4; 12 nucleotides match TRBD1. The CDR3 loop spans 16 amino acids. Looked up from germline, CDR1 is SNHLY and CDR2 is FYNNEI. V gave up 6 bases and J gave up 4 bases; unmatched junction bases: 6. CDR3 in amino acids: CASRGTGGASNEKLFF. The CDR3 DNA follows: TGTGCCAGCAGGGGGACAGGGGGCGCCAGTAATGAAAAACTGTTTTTT. Looking up the rest from reference TRBV2 and TRBJ1-4 gives the full variable domain: EPEVTQTPSHQVTQMGQEVILRCVPISNHLYFYWYRQILGQKVEFLVSFYNNEISEKSEIFDDQFSVERPDGSNFTLKIRSTKLEDSAMYFCASRGTGGASNEKLFFGSGTQLSVL.

The V gene is TRBV4-1, the J gene TRBJ2-1; 8 bases align to TRBD1. Germline-derived CDR1 and CDR2 are MGHRA and YSYEKL. The CDR3 is 16 residues long. V dropped 3 bases and J dropped 3; count of bases not matched to a gene: 7. The CDR3 is CASSHSPTGDYNEQFF. CDR3 sequence (DNA): TGCGCCAGCAGCCACTCACCGACAGGGGACTACAATGAGCAGTTCTTC.

CDR3 residues: CASSATGVAYEQYF. In DNA, the CDR3 is TGTGCCAGCAGTGCGACAGGGGTCGCCTACGAGCAGTACTTC. The chain has TRBV6-1 and TRBJ2-7; TRBD1 matches 8 bases. The V and J ends lost 4 bases and 2 bases, in that order; junction bases with no gene match: 4. Germline assignment: CDR1 MNHNS and CDR2 SASEGT. This CDR3 contains 14 residues.

This clone appeared a few times. The rearrangement uses TRBV7-9 and TRBJ2-7; D uncertain. The V end was cut by 0 bases, the J end by 4 bases, with 10 bases between. Per the germline V gene, CDR1 is SEHNR and CDR2 is FQNEAQ (reference sequence). CDR3 length: 14 residues. CDR3: CASSLAPRRYEQYF. The CDR3 nucleotides are TGTGCCAGCAGCTTAGCTCCTAGAAGGTACGAGCAGTACTTC.

V gene TRBV4-1 combines with J gene TRBJ2-3, with 11 bases fitting TRBD2. CDR1 and CDR2 from the germline V gene are MGHRA and YSYEKL. Germline trimming cut 0 bases from V and 1 base from J; bases unmatched to any gene: 0. There are 16 residues in the CDR3. CDR3 amino acids: CASSQELAGGTDTQYF. The CDR3 DNA is TGCGCCAGCAGCCAAGAACTAGCGGGGGGCACAGATACGCAGTATTTT.

The chain recombines TRBV11-2 with TRBJ1-4, with D uncertain. Germline V gives CDR1 SGHAT, CDR2 FQNNGV. V was cut by 3 bases and J by 11 bases, with 19 bases left in between. The length of the CDR3 is 15 residues. The CDR3 loop reads CASSFGRTGFEKLFF. Here the CDR3 DNA reads TGTGCCAGCAGCTTCGGTCGGACTGGCTTCGAGAAACTGTTTTTT.

This rearrangement joins TRBV6-1 to TRBJ1-6; D gene ambiguous. Germline V gene sequence: CDR1 MNHNS, CDR2 SASEGT. The CDR3 sequence is 15 residues long. V was pared by 4 bases and J by 6 bases, with 13 bases between. The chain's CDR3 is CASSASDFGNSPLHF. The CDR3 DNA reads as TGTGCCAGCAGTGCCAGCGACTTCGGTAATTCACCCCTCCACTTT.

In this sample, this clone turned up a few times. This chain connects TRBV6-5 to TRBJ1-5; weak D call: TRBD1 (5 bases). With 5 bases removed from V and 4 bases from J, the gap between germline ends came to 9 bases. Per the germline V gene, CDR1 is MNHEY and CDR2 is SVGAGI. This CDR3 region has 13 residues. CDR3 amino acids: CASSRQQNQPQHF. Written as DNA, the CDR3 is TGTGCCAGCAGTCGACAGCAGAATCAGCCCCAGCATTTT.

The rearrangement uses TRBV10-3 and TRBJ2-7; 9 bases align to TRBD1. Per the germline V gene, CDR1 is ENHRY and CDR2 is SYGVKD. Unmatched junction bases numbered 9, after V lost 8 bases and J lost 1 base. This CDR3 has 15 amino acids. The DNA for the CDR3 is TGTGCCATCCAGTCCGGACAGGGGAATTCCTACGAGCAGTACTTC. It translates to CAIQSGQGNSYEQYF.

This clone was counted a few times. The CDR3 here is CASRRGRGASTDTQYF. CDR3 DNA sequence: TGTGCCAGCAGGCGGGGGCGGGGGGCGAGCACAGATACGCAGTATTTT. The rearrangement joins TRBV27 to TRBJ2-3; TRBD2 matches 8 bases. J gave up 0 bases and V 6 bases, and 8 bases lay outside the gene matches. The CDR3 consists of 16 residues. The germline CDR1 and CDR2 sequences are MNHEY and SMNVEV (reference sequence).

The table lists this clone with a count of one. The V gene is TRBV18, the J gene TRBJ1-3, with D unresolved. Germline CDR1 is KGHSH and CDR2 is LQKENI. The CDR3 has 14 amino acids. The V end lost 3 bases, the J end lost 3 bases, and 9 bases lay between the germline ends. Here the CDR3 DNA reads TGTGCCAGCTCACCGGCCCTCAGTGGAAACACCATATATTTT. It specifies CASSPALSGNTIYF.

On this clone: Mismatch with germline at one junction end may stem from a read error. J is TRBJ2-3 and V is TRBV5-1; 9 nucleotides line up with TRBD1. CDR1 SGHRS and CDR2 YFSETQ come from the germline V gene. The CDR3 is 12 residues long. The CDR3 sequence: CASSERTGVTDF. In nucleotides, the CDR3 is TGCGCCAGCAGCGAGAGGACAGGGGTTACGGATTTT. The whole variable domain, remainder taken from reference TRBV5-1 and TRBJ2-3, is KAGVTQTPRYLIKTRGQQVTLSCSPISGHRSVSWYQQTPGQGLQFLFEYFSETQRNKGNFPGRFSGRQFSNSRSEMNVSTLELGDSALYLCASSERTGVTDFGPGTRLTVL.

The genes are TRBV5-1 and TRBJ1-4; D perhaps matches TRBD1 (5 bases). V was trimmed by 5 bases and J by 5 bases, leaving 10 bases between them. Germline-derived CDR1 and CDR2 are SGHRS and YFSETQ. The CDR3 is made up of 13 amino acids. In nucleotides, the CDR3 is TGCGCCAGCAGGGTTGGGGGGAATGAAAAACTGTTTTTT. As protein: CASRVGGNEKLFF. The variable domain in full, with the rest retrieved from reference TRBV5-1 and TRBJ1-4, is KAGVTQTPRYLIKTRGQQVTLSCSPISGHRSVSWYQQTPGQGLQFLFEYFSETQRNKGNFPGRFSGRQFSNSRSEMNVSTLELGDSALYLCASRVGGNEKLFFGSGTQLSVL.